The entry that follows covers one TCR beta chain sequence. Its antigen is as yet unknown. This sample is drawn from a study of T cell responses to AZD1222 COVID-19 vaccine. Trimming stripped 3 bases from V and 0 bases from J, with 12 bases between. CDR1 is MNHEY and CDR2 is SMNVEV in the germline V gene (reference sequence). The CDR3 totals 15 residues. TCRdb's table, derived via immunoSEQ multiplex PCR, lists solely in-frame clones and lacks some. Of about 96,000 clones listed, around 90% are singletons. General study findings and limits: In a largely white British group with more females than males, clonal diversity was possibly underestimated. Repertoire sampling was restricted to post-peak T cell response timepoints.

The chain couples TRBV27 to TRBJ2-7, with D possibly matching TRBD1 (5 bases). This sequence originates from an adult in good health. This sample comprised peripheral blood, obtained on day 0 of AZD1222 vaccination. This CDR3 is CASSFGQGSSYEQYF. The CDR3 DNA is TGTGCCAGCAGTTTCGGCCAGGGTAGCTCCTACGAGCAGTACTTC.